One sample yielded the 7 T cell receptor beta chains listed below, sequenced in a study of blood T cell repertoires in COVID-19. Sequenced by immunoSEQ multiplex PCR; TCRdb stores in-frame clones only, minus some. This table has about 52,000 clones, around 84% appearing once. Sample: peripheral blood. The receptors shown here come from a man between 65 and 85 years old with acute or convalescent COVID-19.

The chain uses TRBV19 and TRBJ1-1; perhaps TRBD1 as D (6 bases). Germline CDR1 LNHDA, CDR2 SQIVND (reference sequence). The CDR3 runs 14 residues. V was shortened by 1 base and J by 5 bases, with 11 bases between the two germline ends. The CDR3 sequence: CASSIGGRGTEAFF. DNA of the CDR3: TGTGCCAGTAGTATAGGGGGAAGGGGGACTGAAGCTTTCTTT.

The chain is built from TRBV27 and TRBJ2-5; TRBD1 agrees at 9 bases. Trimming took 6 bases from V and 4 from J; bases not matched to a gene: 6. Germline V lookup: CDR1 MNHEY, CDR2 SMNVEV (reference sequence). There are 14 residues in the CDR3. In nucleotides, the CDR3 is TGTGCCAGCAGGCACACAGGGGGCGGAGAGACCCAGTACTTC. This sequence encodes CASRHTGGGETQYF.

In DNA, the CDR3 is TGTGCCAGCAGACCTAGCGCGGCGAACACCGGGGAGCTGTTTTTT. Translation gives CASRPSAANTGELFF. V and J are TRBV7-7 and TRBJ2-2; D perhaps matches TRBD2 (6 bases). Trimming removed 6 bases from V and 0 bases from J, with 11 bases in between. Germline V gives CDR1 SSHAT, CDR2 FNYEAQ (reference sequence). The CDR3 runs to 15 residues.

The chain has TRBV3-1 (or the pseudogene TRBV3-2) and TRBJ2-5; D is undetermined. This CDR3 region has 14 residues. Trimming pared 2 bases from V and 4 bases from J, leaving 11 bases between. Germline V gives CDR1 LGHDT, CDR2 YNNKEL (reference sequence). The CDR3 is CASSQTARIETQYF. The CDR3 DNA reads as TGTGCCAGCAGCCAAACTGCCCGTATAGAGACCCAGTACTTC.

This chain connects TRBV18 to TRBJ2-2; D unresolved. The CDR3 runs 15 residues. V lost 0 bases and J lost 0, with 5 bases in between. Germline values: CDR1 KGHSH, CDR2 LQKENI. The CDR3, as DNA: TGTGCCAGCTCACCACCCCCAGCGAACACCGGGGAGCTGTTTTTT. Its protein product is CASSPPPANTGELFF. Based on the CDR3 plus reference TRBV18 and TRBJ2-2, the full variable domain is NAGVMQNPRHLVRRRGQEARLRCSPMKGHSHVYWYRQLPEEGLKFMVYLQKENIIDESGMPKERFSAEFPKEGPSILRIQQVVRGDSAAYFCASSPPPANTGELFFGEGSRLTVL.

The rearrangement joins TRBV7-8 to TRBJ1-1, with D possibly matching TRBD1 (5 bases). The germline V gene encodes CDR1 SGHVS and CDR2 FQNEAQ. The CDR3 length is 14 residues. Trimming cost V 5 bases and J 0 bases, with 10 bases left between them. The CDR3 DNA reads as TGTGCCAGCAGCGGACAAAGGATGAACACTGAAGCTTTCTTT. Residues: CASSGQRMNTEAFF.

This clone was picked up one time. The chain links TRBV4-2 to TRBJ2-7, with D tentatively TRBD1 (5 bases). The CDR3 extends over 16 amino acids. Per the germline V gene, CDR1 is LGHNA and CDR2 is YNFKEQ. The V gene lost 0 bases and the J gene lost 4 bases, with 16 bases spanning the gap. DNA for the CDR3: TGTGCCAGCAGCCAAGATCCAACAGGCGGTAGGTACGAGCAGTACTTC. The encoded protein is CASSQDPTGGRYEQYF.